These 14 T cell receptor beta chains were sequenced from one sample in a study of shared clonotypes between healthy human individuals. Using immunoSEQ multiplex PCR, the repertoire was profiled, and TCRdb retains in-frame clones only, with some absent. This table holds millions of clones, more than 80% found once. The source material was naive CD4+ T cells from PBMCs. Regarding subset: CD45RA+ positively selected. These receptors were obtained from a man between 18 and 35 years old in good health. Some clones in this sample may be carry-over from other donors' samples.

This sequence joins TRBV23-1 and TRBJ1-4, with D possibly matching TRBD1 (5 bases). TRBV23-1 has ORF status, its function being uncertain. The CDR3 runs to 15 residues. The V and J ends lost 0 bases and 11 bases respectively, with 16 bases between them. CDR3 sequence (DNA): TGCGCCAGCAGTCAATCCGGGACGGATTTAGGCAAACTGTTTTTT. Its protein is CASSQSGTDLGKLFF.

The CDR3 coding sequence is TGCGCCAGCAGTCAATTCCAGGGTGGGACTGAAGCTTTCTTT. It specifies CASSQFQGGTEAFF. This chain connects TRBV23-1 to TRBJ1-1, with D possibly TRBD1 on 5 matching bases. TRBV23-1 is given ORF status, its function remaining uncertain. The CDR3 extends over 14 amino acids. V was cut by 1 base and J by 5 bases, with 11 bases left in between.

V usage is TRBV9 and J usage is TRBJ2-7, with 13 bases aligning to TRBD2. CDR1 is SGDLS and CDR2 is YYNGEE in the germline V gene. V lost 0 bases, J lost 4 bases, and 10 bases stayed unmatched. The CDR3 runs 18 residues. CDR3 DNA: TGTGCCAGCAGCGTAGGGACTAGCGGGAGAACAGGATCGTACGAGCAGTACTTC. Translating gives CASSVGTSGRTGSYEQYF.

The chain links TRBV10-3 to TRBJ2-5, with a possible D match to TRBD2 (6 bases). This CDR3 is 15 amino acids long. V was clipped by 0 bases and J by 5 bases, with 13 bases between them. Germline V gene sequence: CDR1 ENHRY, CDR2 SYGVKD. The CDR3 reads CAISESSGGAETQYF. In DNA form, the CDR3 reads TGTGCCATCAGTGAGTCTAGCGGCGGGGCGGAGACCCAGTACTTC.

J is TRBJ2-1 and V is TRBV10-1; 7 bases line up with TRBD2. J was trimmed by 0 bases and V by 2 bases; bases with no gene match: 10. CDR1 is WNHNN and CDR2 is SYGVQD in the germline V gene (reference sequence). The CDR3 consists of 18 residues. The CDR3 DNA follows: TGCGCCAGCAGTGAGCGGACTAGTTGGGGTACCTCCTACAATGAGCAGTTCTTC. Encoded protein: CASSERTSWGTSYNEQFF.

The chain carries TRBV19 and TRBJ1-1; D is undetermined. This CDR3 comprises 12 residues. Trimming stripped 5 bases from V and 3 bases from J, with 7 bases between. Germline V gene sequence: CDR1 LNHDA, CDR2 SQIVND (reference sequence). In DNA, the CDR3 is TGTGCCAGTAGTGCCCAGTACACTGAAGCTTTCTTT. This encodes CASSAQYTEAFF.

The chain recombines TRBV6-1 with TRBJ1-2; a possible D gene is TRBD1 (5 bases). The V end was cut by 0 bases, the J end by 8 bases, with 16 bases between. Germline values: CDR1 MNHNS, CDR2 SASEGT. The CDR3 is made up of 15 amino acids. The CDR3 sequence: CASSEASGSRVGYTF. CDR3 DNA: TGTGCCAGCAGTGAAGCGTCAGGGAGCAGGGTGGGCTACACCTTC.

The V gene is TRBV28, the J gene TRBJ2-7; 8 bases line up with TRBD1. The CDR3 runs to 16 residues. The junction had 15 bases not matched to a gene; V was cut back by 7 bases and J by 4 bases. The germline V gene encodes CDR1 MDHEN and CDR2 SYDVKM. CDR3 region: CASTSQGAGGAYEQYF. In DNA form, the CDR3 reads TGTGCCAGCACCTCCCAAGGGGCAGGGGGCGCGTACGAGCAGTACTTC.

V and J are TRBV7-2 and TRBJ1-1; D possibly corresponds to TRBD1 (5 bases). The V end lost 0 bases, the J end lost 4 bases, and 9 bases lay between the germline ends. Germline values: CDR1 SGHTA, CDR2 FQGNSA. CDR3 length equals 14 residues. The CDR3 protein is CASSLAGALTEAFF. In DNA, the CDR3 is TGTGCCAGCAGCTTAGCAGGGGCCCTCACTGAAGCTTTCTTT.

The chain recombines TRBV5-4 with TRBJ2-2, with 7 bases aligning to TRBD1. The CDR3 is 17 amino acids. V was pared by 1 base and J by 1 base, with 7 bases of the junction left unmatched. Looked up from germline, CDR1 is SGHNT and CDR2 is YYREEE (reference sequence). CDR3 coding DNA: TGTGCCAGCAGCTTGCAGAAGGGGGCCCTGAACACCGGGGAGCTGTTTTTT. Its protein product is CASSLQKGALNTGELFF.

V and J are TRBV6-1 and TRBJ2-7; a possible D gene is TRBD1 (5 bases). The CDR3 is 17 residues long. V gave up 2 bases and J gave up 4 bases, with 21 bases separating them. CDR1 and CDR2 (germline): MNHNS, SASEGT. Here the CDR3 reads CASSEPSRGQLPYEQYF. The CDR3 DNA sequence: TGTGCCAGCAGTGAACCGAGTCGAGGACAACTCCCTTACGAGCAGTACTTC.

The chain carries TRBV28 and TRBJ1-2; D call uncertain. In germline, CDR1 is MDHEN, CDR2 SYDVKM. The V gene lost 7 bases and the J gene lost 3 bases, with 18 bases spanning the gap. The CDR3 is 15 amino acids. CDR3 in amino acids: CASTTRPPNYYGYTF. CDR3 bases: TGTGCCAGCACTACACGTCCGCCAAACTACTATGGCTACACCTTC.

This rearrangement joins TRBV6-1 to TRBJ1-5, with D uncertain. The CDR3 length is 12 residues. The germline V gene has CDR1 MNHNS and CDR2 SASEGT. Trimming took off 6 bases at V and 7 bases at J, with 10 bases between the two ends. As DNA, the CDR3 is TGTGCCAGCAGATTGACCCCCCAGCCCCAGCATTTT. This encodes CASRLTPQPQHF.

This chain uses TRBV4-2 with TRBJ2-1, with D unclear. The length of the CDR3 is 13 residues. Trimming cost V 4 bases and J 7 bases, with 11 bases left between them. CDR1 and CDR2 from the germline V gene are LGHNA and YNFKEQ. The CDR3 protein is CASSPFPVNEQFF. The CDR3 nucleotides read TGTGCCAGCAGCCCCTTCCCGGTTAATGAGCAGTTCTTC.